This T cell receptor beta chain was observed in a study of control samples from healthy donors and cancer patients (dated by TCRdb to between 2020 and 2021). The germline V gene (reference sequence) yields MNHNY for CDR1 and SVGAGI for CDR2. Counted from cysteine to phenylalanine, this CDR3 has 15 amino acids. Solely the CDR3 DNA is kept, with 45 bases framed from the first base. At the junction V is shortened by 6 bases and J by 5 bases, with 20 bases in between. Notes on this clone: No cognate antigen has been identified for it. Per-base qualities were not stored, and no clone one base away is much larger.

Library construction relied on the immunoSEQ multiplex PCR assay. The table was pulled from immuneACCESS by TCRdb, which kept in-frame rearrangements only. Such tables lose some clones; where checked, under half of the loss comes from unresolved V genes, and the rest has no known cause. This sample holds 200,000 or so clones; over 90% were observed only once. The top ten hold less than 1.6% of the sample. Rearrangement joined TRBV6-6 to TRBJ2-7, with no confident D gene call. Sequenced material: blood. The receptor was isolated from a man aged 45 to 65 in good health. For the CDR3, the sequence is CASSPTPPYFDEQYF. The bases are TGTGCCAGCAGCCCCACCCCCCCCTACTTCGACGAGCAGTACTTC.